Described below is a single T cell receptor (beta chain) sequence and its context. Antigen specificity is unknown. V lost 4 bases to trimming and J lost 5 bases, with 24 bases between them. Germline CDR1 and CDR2: SGHNT and YENEEA. The CDR3 consists of 17 residues. This record belongs to a study of cytomegalovirus exposure and HLA in healthy donors. Study-level findings and limits: Listed as cytomegalovirus-associated were 150 or so TCR beta chains.

Unrecorded immune exposures were likely, despite nominal health at sampling. 60 Vbeta and 13 Jbeta primers were used in PCR. The method was immunoSEQ multiplex PCR; TCRdb's version includes in-frame clones alone and lacks a portion of them. The repertoire holds about 140,000 clones, with around 90% as singletons. This chain joins TRBV11-3 and TRBJ2-7; D is perhaps TRBD2 (6 bases). The TCR comes from a woman aged 40 to 50 in good health and CMV-seronegative. The sample was PBMCs. CDR3 DNA: TGTGCCAGCAGCTCCGGACCGGGACTCCCCGAGGGTAACGAGCAGTACTTC. As protein: CASSSGPGLPEGNEQYF.